A single sample gave rise to the 5 T cell receptor beta chains below, sequenced in a study of blood T cell repertoires in COVID-19. Repertoires were generated with immunoSEQ multiplex PCR, while TCRdb's copy carries only in-frame clones and drops some. The profile shows 250,000 to 300,000 clones, around 90% of them singletons. The specimen was PBMCs or T cells enriched from blood (not recorded which). Source of these receptors: a woman aged 30 to 39 who had recovered from COVID-19.

The CDR3 sequence is CASTFARGDYGYTF. CDR3 sequence (DNA): TGCGCCAGCACCTTTGCTCGGGGGGACTATGGCTACACCTTC. The chain recombines TRBV5-1 with TRBJ1-2; D might be TRBD1 (5 bases). V lost 6 bases, J lost 3 bases, and 15 bases lay in between. This CDR3 spans 14 amino acids. CDR1 and CDR2 from the germline V gene are SGHRS and YFSETQ. The full variable domain, completed using reference TRBV5-1 and TRBJ1-2, is KAGVTQTPRYLIKTRGQQVTLSCSPISGHRSVSWYQQTPGQGLQFLFEYFSETQRNKGNFPGRFSGRQFSNSRSEMNVSTLELGDSALYLCASTFARGDYGYTFGSGTRLTVV.

This chain connects TRBV28 to TRBJ1-2, with TRBD1 identical over 7 bases. CDR3 length: 14 amino acids. Germline CDR1 reads MDHEN; CDR2 reads SYDVKM. With V trimmed by 7 bases and J by 4 bases, 9 bases remained unmatched. CDR3 sequence: CASNPTGFRYGYTF. The CDR3, as DNA: TGTGCCAGCAACCCGACAGGGTTCCGCTATGGCTACACCTTC.

V is TRBV10-2 and J is TRBJ2-4, with D possibly matching TRBD2 (5 bases). This CDR3 has 13 residues. Trimming pared 9 bases from V and 9 bases from J, leaving 18 bases between. Germline V gene sequence: CDR1 WSHSY, CDR2 SAAADI. The CDR3 is CASKGSTNGIQYF. CDR3 nucleotide sequence: TGCGCCAGTAAGGGATCGACTAACGGCATTCAGTACTTC.

This sequence joins TRBV12-3 or TRBV12-4 and TRBJ2-1, with TRBD2 identical over 7 bases. Trimming took 11 bases from V and 9 from J; bases not matched to a gene: 13. CDR3 length: 13 residues. This chain's CDR3 is CACQFSGLGEQFF. The CDR3 DNA is TGTGCCTGCCAGTTTAGCGGGTTAGGTGAGCAGTTCTTC.

In its sample, this clone was seen a few times. The rearrangement links TRBV27 to TRBJ1-5; TRBD1 agrees at 9 bases. The CDR3 runs 18 residues. V dropped 10 bases and J dropped 0; count of bases not matched to a gene: 16. CDR1 MNHEY and CDR2 SMNVEV come from the germline V gene (reference sequence). Here the CDR3 reads CATKRSGTGSYSNQPQHF. The CDR3 nucleotides are TGTGCCACCAAGCGTAGTGGGACAGGGAGCTATAGCAATCAGCCCCAGCATTTT.